One and the same sample provided the 14 T cell receptor beta chains below, sequenced in a study of CD8 T cells in Susac syndrome. An input of roughly 0.45 to 1 ug of RNA was subjected to reverse transcription using random hexamers. TCRdb reprocessed the immunoSEQ multiplex PCR reads with MiXCR, giving one entry per CDR3 protein. There are 95,000 to 150,000 distinct CDR3 sequences in the sample; 90% to 95% occur only once, and 0.21% lies in the top ten. Sequencing was carried out using CD8+ T cells from PBMCs. These receptor sequences come from a human donor with Susac syndrome.

This chain links TRBV27 with TRBJ2-7; TRBD1 might be the D (7 bases). There are 15 residues in the CDR3. Germline V lookup: CDR1 MNHEY, CDR2 SMNVEV (reference sequence). V dropped 0 bases and J dropped 3 bases, with 12 bases sitting between them. The CDR3 DNA reads as TGTGCCAGCAGTTTATCAGCAGGGGGGAGCTACGAGCAGTACTTC. Translated, it gives CASSLSAGGSYEQYF.

This chain connects TRBV20-1 to TRBJ2-3, with a tentative D call TRBD2 (6 bases). This CDR3 region has 16 residues. Germline V gives CDR1 DFQATT, CDR2 SNEGSKA (reference sequence). V was clipped by 1 base and J by 0 bases, with 14 bases between them. The CDR3 bases are TGCAGTGCTAGAGCCGTAGCGGACTCTAGCACAGATACGCAGTATTTT. It translates to CSARAVADSSTDTQYF.

V gene TRBV9 combines with J gene TRBJ2-7, with 9 nucleotides matching TRBD1. This CDR3 region has 14 residues. CDR1 is SGDLS, CDR2 YYNGEE, per germline. Trimming removed 1 base from V and 5 bases from J; junction bases left unmatched: 4. The CDR3 protein is CASSVRGQGDEQYF. For the CDR3, the DNA is TGTGCCAGCAGCGTACGGGGACAGGGAGACGAGCAGTACTTC.

The chain combines TRBV20-1 with TRBJ2-7, with D uncertain. Per the germline V gene, CDR1 is DFQATT and CDR2 is SNEGSKA (reference sequence). The ends were cut back, 0 bases at V and 3 bases at J, with 18 bases in the middle. The CDR3 covers 16 residues. The CDR3 region is CSARDLSAPPGYEQYF. The CDR3 DNA sequence: TGCAGTGCTAGAGATTTGTCGGCACCCCCCGGCTACGAGCAGTACTTC.

This clonotype was recorded only once. The rearrangement links TRBV28 to TRBJ2-5, with 8 positions matching TRBD1. The germline CDR1 and CDR2 sequences are MDHEN and SYDVKM. The CDR3 is made up of 16 amino acids. The junction had 9 bases not matched to a gene; V was cut back by 5 bases and J by 1 base. The CDR3 DNA is TGTGCCAGCAGTATACCGGGACAGGACCTCCAAGAGACCCAGTACTTC. Translation: CASSIPGQDLQETQYF.

A few counts support this clonotype. The J gene is TRBJ1-1, the V gene TRBV4-1; D gene uncertain. Germline CDR1 is MGHRA and CDR2 is YSYEKL. The CDR3 is 15 residues long. The germline V and J ends were trimmed by 0 bases and 5 bases, with 13 bases remaining between them. For the CDR3, the DNA is TGCGCCAGCAGCCAAGAAACGGGGATTAGGACTGAAGCTTTCTTT. Its protein product is CASSQETGIRTEAFF.

This chain uses TRBV9 with TRBJ2-7; D is possibly TRBD1 (6 bases). Trimming cost V 3 bases and J 4 bases, with 17 bases left between them. CDR1 and CDR2 (germline): SGDLS, YYNGEE. CDR3 length equals 15 residues. CDR3 in amino acids: CASSASRGIGYEQYF. The CDR3 nucleotides read TGTGCCAGCAGCGCGTCCAGGGGTATTGGGTACGAGCAGTACTTC.

J is TRBJ1-2 and V is TRBV27; TRBD1 is a possible D gene (5 bases). The V gene lost 5 bases and the J gene lost 3 bases, with 10 bases spanning the gap. The CDR3 is 13 residues long. CDR1 is MNHEY, CDR2 SMNVEV, per germline (reference sequence). Written as DNA, the CDR3 is TGTGCCAGCAGTAACCAGGGTTACTATGGCTACACCTTC. It translates to CASSNQGYYGYTF.

A few counts support this clonotype. The CDR3 coding sequence is TGTGCCAGCTCGGGGTCTAACTATGGCTACACCTTC. It codes for CASSGSNYGYTF. The V and J genes are TRBV12-3 or TRBV12-4 and TRBJ1-2; D gene ambiguous. The CDR3 has 12 residues. Between the trimmed V and J ends, which lost 8 bases and 0 bases, there was a span of 7 bases.

The chain is built from TRBV18 and TRBJ1-2; D remains unclear. CDR3 size: 16 residues. CDR1 KGHSH and CDR2 LQKENI come from the germline V gene. Trimming took off 4 bases at V and 4 bases at J, with 19 bases between the two ends. CDR3 residues: CASSLLVVGGRYGYTF. CDR3 bases: TGTGCCAGCTCACTCCTGGTCGTGGGCGGGCGCTATGGCTACACCTTC.

The chain combines TRBV24-1 with TRBJ2-1, with 12 bases fitting TRBD2. Trimming cost V 2 bases and J 10 bases; bases outside gene matches: 2. Per the germline V gene, CDR1 is KGHDR and CDR2 is SFDVKD. This CDR3 contains 14 residues. The CDR3 DNA follows: TGTGCCACCAGTGATTCCGGGACTAGCGGGGAGCAGTTCTTC. As protein: CATSDSGTSGEQFF.

The chain uses TRBV15 and TRBJ2-1; TRBD2 matches at 10 bases. The germline gives CDR1 LNHNV, CDR2 YYDKDF (reference sequence). V shed 3 bases, J shed 7 bases, and the junction held 6 bases outside the gene matches. The CDR3 consists of 15 residues. CDR3 coding DNA: TGTGCCACCAGCAGCGAGGCTAGCGGGGGTAATGAGCAGTTCTTC. This sequence encodes CATSSEASGGNEQFF.

The rearrangement links TRBV4-2 to TRBJ1-2, with D unclear. Trimming removed 1 base at V and 6 bases at J, with 6 bases between. The CDR3 consists of 12 residues. Germline V CDR1 and CDR2: LGHNA, YNFKEQ. CDR3 sequence (DNA): TGTGCCAGCAGCCAAGGAGAGAATGGCTACACCTTC. This codes for CASSQGENGYTF.

This clonotype was picked up one time. The chain joins TRBV9 to TRBJ2-3; possibly TRBD1 or TRBD2 for D (6 bases each). CDR3 length equals 16 residues. With 0 bases removed from V and 1 base from J, the gap between germline ends came to 12 bases. Germline values: CDR1 SGDLS, CDR2 YYNGEE. The CDR3 is CASSVASGGRTDTQYF. CDR3 nucleotide sequence: TGTGCCAGCAGCGTAGCTTCTGGGGGGCGCACAGATACGCAGTATTTT.